This TCR beta chain was obtained from a study of cytomegalovirus exposure and HLA in healthy donors listed by TCRdb under 2017. With respect to the entire study: An earlier analysis of approximately 640 of the donors reported about 250 Gb of sequence data and 100 million to 140 million unique TCR beta sequences from 190 million or so T cells. To study patterns of TCR occurrence, a later analysis re-analyzed previously published TCR beta repertoires from 500 to 850 donors and added high-resolution HLA genotyping. Besides the first cohort of 666 subjects, a separate validation cohort made up of roughly 120 different subjects was used. Of the approximately 400 genotyped donors, roughly 80% fell in the genetic ancestry cluster associated with self-reported Caucasian donors. On average, around 200,000 unique TCR beta nucleotide sequences were sequenced per donor among 350 to 400 genotyped donors of the cohort, with about 17% of those sequences being non-productive. A later genetic analysis used genome-wide SNP genotypes for about 60% of the 666 donors, treating that subset as a discovery cohort. An early release that covered some 630 HLA-typed donors contained approximately 290 gigabases of sequencing data and 65 million to 100 million unique TCR sequences. The aim of the study was to test whether cataloging public T cell receptors could identify signatures of past pathogen exposure. An earlier analysis of some 500 of the donors applied high-throughput TCR beta sequencing to assess whether each TCR beta V gene segment acted as functional or pseudogenic. Typing coverage differed by locus: A, B, C, DRB1 and DQB1 were typed in roughly 620-630 donors, DQA1 in 500 to 550, DPA1 in 600 to 610, and DPB1 in just under 490. All discovery cohort repertoires had been generated on a single sequencing platform. Rather than drawing on any new phenotypic data, the later analysis identified candidate immune exposures from TCR beta sequences and the way those sequences occurred across donors. HLA typing included class I and class II loci at four-digit resolution. Using immunosequencing, the study profiled T cell repertoires from 666 subjects and related those repertoires to cytomegalovirus serostatus. Donor age, sex, ethnicity and CMV serostatus were compiled alongside the repertoire data. The study combined high-throughput TCR immunosequencing, statistical association of individual TCRs with disease status, and machine learning to predict cytomegalovirus infection status. Roughly five DR-DQ haplotypes were treated as single units for association and clustering because of strong linkage in the cohort.

Concerning this clone itself: Its antigen remains undetermined. The sample has other DNA sequences that encode this CDR3 too.

The cohort consisted of approximately 670 healthy bone marrow donors. At the time of sampling, every cohort member was nominally healthy, though immune exposures that went unrecorded were likely present. The donor was CMV seropositive and was included in the group of some 290 seropositive cohort members. A peripheral blood sample was collected from each donor, and TCR beta sequencing was performed on peripheral blood mononuclear cells. The Qiagen DNeasy Blood Extraction Kit was used to extract genomic DNA from the blood cell samples. The CDR3 measures 13 amino acids from cysteine to phenylalanine. Here the CDR3 DNA is all that survives: 39 bases in frame from base 1. The germline V gene provides CDR1 MDHEN and CDR2 SYDVKM. The method behind the library was the immunoSEQ multiplex PCR assay. The multiplex PCR relied on a mix of 60 forward primers for TCR Vbeta segments and 13 reverse primers for TCR Jbeta segments. A multiplex PCR assay on genomic DNA amplified the CDR3 region of rearranged TCR beta genes. On the Illumina HiSeq System, the amplified TCR beta libraries were sequenced as 87-base-pair reads. As for the original processing: In a later analysis, approximately 74 million unique TCR beta chains were counted across the roughly 610 repertoires, and about 9.9 million of these chains were shared by at least two donors. Raw reads were error-corrected and collapsed into unique sequences by a nearest-neighbor algorithm in which closely related sequences were merged to remove PCR and sequencing errors. CDR3 sequences were aligned to IMGT reference sequences to assign V, D and J gene segments. For a sequence to be retained, a match of at least six nucleotides to both a V gene segment and a J gene segment was required. A rearrangement counted as productive if the CDR3 had no stop codons and remained in frame with V and J, and every other rearrangement counted as non-productive. Following IMGT convention, CDR3 was defined as the stretch from the second conserved V-encoded cysteine to the conserved J-encoded phenylalanine. In an earlier analysis of just under 600 of the donors, sequences lacking an unambiguous match to a single V gene segment were excluded. An earlier analysis of 587 of the donors called V segments functional above 56.7% productive rearrangements and segregating when the between-donor standard deviation exceeded 5%. A statistical classification framework was built for diagnosing cytomegalovirus status from the catalog of TCR beta chain sequences. In a later analysis, TCR nucleotide sequences were compared against IMGT/GENE-DB human TR gene sequences so that V and J genes could be assigned. Using the TCRdist pipeline, a later analysis assigned CDR3 sequences along with most-parsimonious VDJ recombination scenarios. In a later analysis, each TCR beta chain was defined by its CDR3 amino acid sequence together with its V-gene family, and reads without a unique V-gene family were excluded. To address suspected cross-contamination and a sequencing artifact, a later analysis removed roughly 580 highly shared, low-generation-probability nucleotide sequences. In a later analysis, a clonal expansion index for each public chain was calculated from normalized within-repertoire ranks of inferred template counts. A later analysis computed generation probabilities with a VDJ recombination model fitted to out-of-frame rearrangements, and checked the results against IGoR. In a later analysis, hypergeometric tests were used to score TCR-TCR, TCR-HLA and TCR-CMV co-occurrence, with a repertoire-size bias correction applied to TCR pairs. In a later analysis, false discovery rates were estimated by permuting HLA or CMV assignments 20 times. In a later analysis, co-occurring TCRs were grouped using DBSCAN, and TCRdist sequence similarity was added for clustering within HLA-allele-positive subsets. Co-occurrence clustering excluded repertoires with fewer than 30,000 or more than 120,000 public chains, plus five with anomalous nucleotide sharing. Drawn from immuneACCESS, this table holds only the in-frame rearrangements with V and J called that TCRdb kept. Clones are partly lost; checked studies trace under half to an unresolved V gene and leave the rest unexplained. V and J calls and clone size come straight from that table; D and trimming were deduced from the DNA. For this sample, the table gives 200,000 to 250,000 clones. The ten largest clones represent 0.95% to 1.3% of the sample.

Study-wide findings and limitations: Some IMGT-functional V segments, including TRBV6-2 and TRBV6-3, could not be distinguished by the 87-base-pair reads and were therefore excluded. A further reported finding was that TCR beta sequences accurately predicted the HLA-A and HLA-B alleles for most subjects in the first cohort. Compared with the roughly 710-donor mean, donors in an Asian-associated ancestry cluster had fewer N-insertions in productive TCRs, according to a later genetic analysis. The earlier analysis of 587 of the donors excluded some 15 rarely observed V segments, including chromosome 9 orphons, because counts were too low. Roughly uniform sequencing depth across donors was assumed in presence/absence analyses, although this assumption may not hold. The study gave a list of 150 to 200 TCR beta chains associated with cytomegalovirus. Most CMV-associated TCR beta chains appeared to be HLA-restricted in a later analysis, and the HLA associations seemed to be driven largely by CMV exposure. A later analysis found that HLA-associated TCR beta chains were more clonally expanded and had lower generation probabilities than equally common non-associated chains. Most TCR sequences were seen in very few donors, while some public TCRs were found in many individuals. Correlated functional status among segregating V segments might reflect linkage disequilibrium, but an unknown experimental factor could not be ruled out. In a later analysis, TCR association rates were found to vary across HLA loci, with the most associated TCRs seen for DRB1 alleles and the fewest for HLA-C alleles. The only immune exposure information available for the cohort was CMV serostatus. In a later analysis, around 15,000 TCR beta sequences were associated with specific HLA alleles at a false discovery rate of 0.05. Three of the identified cytomegalovirus-associated TCR beta chains were confirmed in vitro to be specific for cytomegalovirus antigens. Strong co-occurrence of HLA alleles, especially DR and DQ, made assigning TCR associations to individual alleles difficult. It was suggested by the authors that the approach could potentially be generalized to other disease states and immunological phenotypes. A cluster of highly shared sequence variants was judged likely to be a technical artifact of the sequencing pipeline. In this cohort, only TCR beta chains were sequenced, and detectable features were limited by the absence of alpha or paired-chain data. Several of the top co-occurrence clusters appeared to be linked to parvovirus B19, influenza, CMV and Epstein-Barr virus, according to a later analysis. A later genetic analysis associated a missense DCLRE1C variant with V-gene and J-gene trimming of TCR beta chains, and an independent cohort replicated the association. An earlier analysis of approximately 570 of the donors showed that most TCR beta V segments appeared in productive rearrangements either about 87% or about 30% of the time, which broadly matched IMGT annotations. The classifier was reported to diagnose cytomegalovirus status with high specificity and sensitivity in both the original and validation cohorts. Because HLA typing was missing for some donors at each locus, association tests included only the typed subset.

This receptor was identified in a girl aged 2 to 10 in good health and CMV-seropositive. The sequenced material came from PBMCs. This sequence uses TRBV28 and TRBJ2-5; 9 nucleotides in the junction match TRBD1. The DNA matches TRBJ2-7 better at its end, which makes the J call doubtful. The nucleotides are TGTGCCAGCACTCCGGGACAGGGCTACGAGCAGTACTTC. Translated, this is CASTPGQGYEQYF.